This T cell receptor (beta chain) was sequenced for a study of cytomegalovirus exposure and HLA in healthy donors. V was clipped by 0 bases and J by 4 bases; unmatched bases: 3. The germline CDR1 and CDR2 sequences are SGHNT and YYREEE (reference sequence). This CDR3 has 15 amino acids. A multiplex PCR was run with 60 Vbeta primers and 13 Jbeta primers. Data came from immunoSEQ multiplex PCR; TCRdb stores just in-frame clones and leaves some out. Of approximately 61,000 clones listed, under 85% were seen once; the top ten hold 51%. The V and J genes are TRBV5-4 and TRBJ2-1; the match to TRBD2 covers 8 bases. Material: PBMCs. The receptor comes from a man aged 45-65 years in good health and CMV-seropositive. The CDR3 DNA reads as TGTGCCAGCAGCTTGGAAAGCGGGGGATACAATGAGCAGTTCTTC. Its translation is CASSLESGGYNEQFF.